This entry is about one T cell receptor (beta chain). Antigen specificity is unknown. PCR primers comprised 60 Vbeta and 13 Jbeta primers. Some clones are missing from TCRdb's copy, which holds only in-frame ones; the method was immunoSEQ multiplex PCR. The sample has more than 95,000 clones; more than 65% are singletons. The data were taken from a study of cytomegalovirus exposure and HLA in healthy donors. Study at large: Earlier, 95 million to 140 million unique TCR beta sequences were recovered from 170 million or so T cells by an analysis. Out of 398 genotyped donors, roughly 80% belonged to the Caucasian-associated ancestry cluster.

CDR1 and CDR2 from the germline V gene are LGHNA and YSLEER. The CDR3 loop spans 17 amino acids. V lost 0 bases, J lost 0 bases, and 12 bases lay in between. Study-level points and caveats: Rarity characterized most TCR sequences, yet some public TCRs appeared in many donors. Earlier analysis found most TCR beta V segments productive about 90% or about 30% of the time.

The sample was PBMCs. This sequence was found in a woman aged 55-75 years in good health and CMV-seropositive. V is TRBV4-3 and J is TRBJ1-3; D is undetermined. DNA of the CDR3: TGCGCCAGCAGCCAAGACAGTGTGGGGAGCTCTGGAAACACCATATATTTT. Translated, it gives CASSQDSVGSSGNTIYF.